Each of the 31 T cell receptor beta chains below was sequenced from the same sample in a study of blood T cell repertoires in COVID-19. Only in-frame clones appear in the TCRdb table, and some are missing; sequencing was by immunoSEQ multiplex PCR. This table has about 260,000 clones, 88% appearing once. Sequenced material: peripheral blood. The source is a man between 60 and 75 years old who had recovered from COVID-19.

The sample holds many counts of this clone. V and J are TRBV10-3 and TRBJ2-7; 8 bases are shared with TRBD1. The J segment lost 2 bases and the V segment lost 6 bases, leaving 6 bases of the junction unmatched. Germline CDR1 and CDR2: ENHRY and SYGVKD. CDR3 length: 14 amino acids. In DNA form, the CDR3 reads TGTGCCATCAGCCAACAGGGGGGAGCCTACGAGCAGTACTTC. It is translated as CAISQQGGAYEQYF.

Only one count was recorded for this clone. The chain recombines TRBV24-1 with TRBJ2-1, with 8 bases aligning to TRBD2. J gave up 2 bases and V 4 bases, and 12 bases lay outside the gene matches. CDR1 is KGHDR, CDR2 SFDVKD, per germline. CDR3 length equals 18 residues. CDR3 bases: TGTGCCACCAGTGACTCGCGCTGGACTAGCAGCGCCTACAATGAGCAGTTCTTC. Translation: CATSDSRWTSSAYNEQFF.

The chain links TRBV7-3 to TRBJ2-1, with 10 bases fitting TRBD1. Trimming at V came to 5 bases and at J to 7 bases, leaving 8 bases not matched to a gene. The CDR3 totals 15 residues. Germline-derived CDR1 and CDR2 are SGHTA and FQGTGA. In nucleotides, the CDR3 is TGTGCCAGCAGCATACCCGGGACAGGGGCGAATGAGCAGTTCTTC. Amino acids: CASSIPGTGANEQFF. Full variable domain (remainder filled in from reference TRBV7-3 and TRBJ2-1): GAGVSQTPSNKVTEKGKYVELRCDPISGHTALYWYRQSLGQGPEFLIYFQGTGAADDSGLPNDRFFAVRPEGSVSTLKIQRTERGDSAVYLCASSIPGTGANEQFFGPGTRLTVL.

In this sample, this clone turned up once. The chain is built from TRBV6-6 and TRBJ2-7; 7 bases match TRBD2. This CDR3 contains 15 residues. V lost 0 bases, J lost 2 bases, and 4 bases stayed unmatched. The germline gives CDR1 MNHNY, CDR2 SVGAGI (reference sequence). The CDR3 DNA sequence: TGTGCCAGCAGTTACTCTGGTGGGAGGGCCTACGAGCAGTACTTC. Amino acid sequence: CASSYSGGRAYEQYF.

The chain employs TRBV5-4 and TRBJ2-5, with TRBD1 matching 8 bases. Germline assignment: CDR1 SGHNT and CDR2 YYREEE (reference sequence). The V segment lost 4 bases and the J segment 5 bases; nucleotides outside the gene matches: 10. The CDR3 has 15 residues. CDR3 DNA: TGTGCCAGCAGCCCGGGACAGGCGAACCTGGAGACCCAGTACTTC. Translating gives CASSPGQANLETQYF.

The CDR3 nucleotides read TGCGCCAGCAGCTCATATGGACAGGGGCTAGCCTATGGCTACACCTTC. Amino acids: CASSSYGQGLAYGYTF. This chain connects TRBV5-1 to TRBJ1-2; 9 bases are a match to TRBD1. J gave up 4 bases and V 3 bases, and 10 bases lay outside the gene matches. Germline CDR1 and CDR2: SGHRS and YFSETQ. The CDR3 length is 16 residues.

CDR3 region: CASSSLYRGPVYNEQFF. CDR3 nucleotide sequence: TGTGCCAGCAGCTCTCTTTACAGGGGGCCGGTTTACAATGAGCAGTTCTTC. This sequence joins TRBV5-5 and TRBJ2-1; 9 positions agree with TRBD1. The CDR3 is 17 amino acids. The V segment lost 3 bases and the J segment 4 bases; nucleotides outside the gene matches: 11. Germline values: CDR1 SGHKS, CDR2 YYEKEE (reference sequence).

This clone was counted between two and nine times. The chain combines TRBV29-1 with TRBJ1-2, with TRBD1 matching over 7 bases. The CDR3 has 14 amino acids. Germline trimming cut 5 bases from V and 1 base from J; bases unmatched to any gene: 7. From germline, CDR1 is SQVTM and CDR2 ANQGSEA. CDR3 sequence (DNA): TGCAGCGTTACAACCGACAGGGTTAACTATGGCTACACCTTC. Translated: CSVTTDRVNYGYTF.

The V gene is TRBV7-6, the J gene TRBJ2-1; the D gene is possibly TRBD2 (5 bases). Deletions cut 7 bases from V and 4 bases from J, with 17 bases between. Germline-derived CDR1 and CDR2 are SGHVS and FNYEAQ. CDR3 size: 15 residues. The CDR3 nucleotides read TGTGCCAGCACCCTGTGGGGAGAAGATTACAATGAGCAGTTCTTC. Protein: CASTLWGEDYNEQFF. Full variable domain (rest looked up from reference TRBV7-6 and TRBJ2-1): GAGVSQSPRYKVTKRGQDVALRCDPISGHVSLYWYRQALGQGPEFLTYFNYEAQQDKSGLPNDRFSAERPEGSISTLTIQRTEQRDSAMYRCASTLWGEDYNEQFFGPGTRLTVL.

The chain joins TRBV11-3 to TRBJ2-1, with 10 bases matching TRBD2. The CDR3 has 16 amino acids. The V gene end was trimmed by 4 bases and the J gene end by 4 bases; junction bases not matched to a gene: 7. CDR1 and CDR2 from the germline V gene are SGHNT and YENEEA. The CDR3 sequence: CASSSRGSGGYNEQFF. Written as DNA, the CDR3 is TGTGCCAGCAGCTCCCGCGGTAGCGGGGGGTACAATGAGCAGTTCTTC.

The V and J genes are TRBV19 and TRBJ2-7, with 9 bases identical to TRBD1. The CDR3 is 14 residues long. Germline CDR1 LNHDA, CDR2 SQIVND (reference sequence). Unmatched junction bases numbered 9, after V lost 6 bases and J lost 6 bases. CDR3 region: CASSPPTGGGEQYF. CDR3 coding DNA: TGTGCCAGTAGCCCTCCGACAGGGGGGGGCGAGCAGTACTTC. The full variable domain, with the rest looked up from reference TRBV19 and TRBJ2-7, is DGGITQSPKYLFRKEGQNVTLSCEQNLNHDAMYWYRQDPGQGLRLIYYSQIVNDFQKGDIAEGYSVSREKKESFPLTVTSAQKNPTAFYLCASSPPTGGGEQYFGPGTRLTVT.

The V and J genes are TRBV19 and TRBJ1-5; D is unresolved. CDR1 LNHDA and CDR2 SQIVND come from the germline V gene (reference sequence). The CDR3 consists of 13 residues. V was clipped by 4 bases and J by 7 bases, with 11 bases between them. CDR3 sequence reads: CASSTHVQQPQHF. CDR3 coding DNA: TGTGCCAGTAGTACACATGTCCAGCAGCCCCAGCATTTT.

The V gene is TRBV13, the J gene TRBJ2-7; D unclear. Trimming shortened V by 5 bases and J by 3 bases, and 8 bases separated the two germline ends. The CDR3 is 12 residues long. CDR1 is PRHDT and CDR2 is FYEKMQ in the germline V gene (reference sequence). The CDR3: CASSPRGYEQYF. The DNA for the CDR3 is TGTGCCAGCAGCCCACGAGGCTACGAGCAGTACTTC.

The chain couples TRBV10-3 to TRBJ2-2; TRBD1 is a possible D gene (7 bases). The V end lost 5 bases, the J end lost 3 bases, and 22 bases lay between the germline ends. In germline, CDR1 is ENHRY, CDR2 SYGVKD. This CDR3 spans 18 amino acids. CDR3 region: CAISSHTSGGRDTGELFF. The CDR3 coding sequence is TGTGCCATCAGTTCTCATACCTCAGGGGGGAGAGACACCGGGGAGCTGTTTTTT.

This rearrangement joins TRBV7-2 to TRBJ2-4; 11 bases match TRBD2. This CDR3 is 16 amino acids long. J gave up 2 bases and V 11 bases, and 11 bases lay outside the gene matches. The germline V gene has CDR1 SGHTA and CDR2 FQGNSA. The CDR3 region has the DNA TGTGCCCTGGGAGCGACTAGCGGGGCTTCCAAAAACATTCAGTACTTC. It codes for CALGATSGASKNIQYF. The variable domain in full, completed from reference TRBV7-2 and TRBJ2-4, reads GAGVSQSPSNKVTEKGKDVELRCDPISGHTALYWYRQSLGQGLEFLIYFQGNSAPDKSGLPSDRFSAERTGGSVSTLTIQRTQQEDSAVYLCALGATSGASKNIQYFGAGTRLSVL.

The chain recombines TRBV7-9 with TRBJ2-1; D might be TRBD1 (6 bases). CDR3 length equals 12 residues. Germline V lookup: CDR1 SEHNR, CDR2 FQNEAQ (reference sequence). Trimming took 5 bases from V and 7 from J, leaving 9 bases between them. DNA of the CDR3: TGTGCCAGCAGCCCCACAGGGAATGAGCAGTTCTTC. Translation gives CASSPTGNEQFF.

The V call is TRBV6-5, the J call TRBJ2-7; D gene unclear. The CDR3 is made up of 11 amino acids. Trimming cost V 7 bases and J 3 bases, with 7 bases left between them. Germline V lookup: CDR1 MNHEY, CDR2 SVGAGI. The CDR3 DNA reads as TGTGCCAGCACGGTGCTCTACGAGCAGTACTTC. Amino acid sequence: CASTVLYEQYF.

V is TRBV18 and J is TRBJ1-1; weak D call: TRBD1 (5 bases). The V end lost 0 bases, the J end lost 4 bases, and 9 bases lay between the germline ends. The CDR3 is 14 amino acids. Germline V CDR1 and CDR2: KGHSH, LQKENI. The CDR3 nucleotides read TGTGCCAGCTCACCACCGGGCGGGACCACTGAAGCTTTCTTT. It translates to CASSPPGGTTEAFF.

V usage is TRBV3-1 (or the pseudogene TRBV3-2) and J usage is TRBJ1-2; 9 bases are a match to TRBD1. CDR1 is LGHDT, CDR2 YNNKEL, per germline (reference sequence). The V gene end was trimmed by 4 bases and the J gene end by 2 bases; junction bases not matched to a gene: 8. The CDR3 is 16 residues long. The CDR3 region is CASSRVGGTGNYGYTF. The CDR3, as DNA: TGTGCCAGCAGCCGAGTGGGTGGGACAGGGAACTATGGCTACACCTTC.

V and J are TRBV25-1 and TRBJ1-2; TRBD1 matches 10 bases. This CDR3 has 17 amino acids. Germline loops: CDR1 MGHDK, CDR2 SYGVNS. J was trimmed by 1 base and V by 2 bases; bases with no gene match: 7. The CDR3, as DNA: TGTGCCAGCAGTGAACGGACAGGGGGGAGCAATAACTATGGCTACACCTTC. Encoded protein: CASSERTGGSNNYGYTF.

This clone appeared a few times. Other DNA sequences of this sample code for an identical CDR3. This sequence joins TRBV18 and TRBJ1-3; weak D call: TRBD1 (5 bases). V was shortened by 2 bases and J by 0 bases, with 5 bases between the two germline ends. The germline CDR1 and CDR2 sequences are KGHSH and LQKENI. This CDR3 comprises 14 residues. CDR3 in DNA: TGTGCCAGCTCACCAGACAGCTCTGGAAACACCATATATTTT. This codes for CASSPDSSGNTIYF.

This rearrangement joins TRBV27 to TRBJ1-3; D remains unclear. Between the trimmed V and J ends, which lost 9 bases and 0 bases, there was a span of 12 bases. Germline V lookup: CDR1 MNHEY, CDR2 SMNVEV (reference sequence). The CDR3 length is 14 residues. CDR3 nucleotides: TGTGCCAGTTCAACCCACTACTCTGGAAACACCATATATTTT. It encodes CASSTHYSGNTIYF.

The chain links TRBV6-5 to TRBJ1-5; TRBD1 might be the D (6 bases). CDR1 and CDR2 from the germline V gene are MNHEY and SVGAGI. This CDR3 contains 14 residues. With 6 bases removed from V and 0 bases from J, the gap between germline ends came to 9 bases. CDR3 loop: CASRRTASNQPQHF. The CDR3 DNA reads TGTGCCAGCAGAAGGACAGCTAGCAATCAGCCCCAGCATTTT.

This chain uses TRBV6-6 with TRBJ1-1, with a weak D call TRBD1 (6 bases). V was shortened by 6 bases and J by 1 base, with 9 bases between the two germline ends. CDR1 and CDR2 (germline): MNHNY, SVGAGI (reference sequence). This CDR3 has 13 residues. CDR3 amino acids: CASSGTSNTEAFF. The CDR3 nucleotides are TGTGCCAGCAGCGGGACATCGAACACTGAAGCTTTCTTT.

The chain uses TRBV2 and TRBJ2-2, with 13 bases aligning to TRBD2. J was trimmed by 6 bases and V by 7 bases; bases with no gene match: 5. The CDR3 length is 15 residues. The germline CDR1 and CDR2 sequences are SNHLY and FYNNEI. The CDR3 DNA sequence: TGTGCCAGCACCCCACTAGCGGGGGGGCCCGGGGAGCTGTTTTTT. It specifies CASTPLAGGPGELFF.

The J gene is TRBJ1-1, the V gene TRBV7-9; D is possibly TRBD1 (6 bases). The CDR3 contains 17 residues. V was clipped by 5 bases and J by 7 bases, with 26 bases between them. Germline V gene lookup returns CDR1 SEHNR and CDR2 FQNEAQ (reference sequence). The CDR3 region is CASSRRFENRAAHEAFF. The CDR3, as DNA: TGTGCCAGCAGCCGTCGCTTCGAAAACAGGGCAGCGCATGAAGCTTTCTTT.

The chain carries TRBV5-1 and TRBJ1-5, with 8 bases matching TRBD1. The CDR3 covers 15 residues. Per germline, CDR1 SGHRS and CDR2 YFSETQ. J was trimmed by 3 bases and V by 4 bases; bases with no gene match: 6. The CDR3 is CASSTTGDFNQPQHF. The CDR3 DNA follows: TGCGCCAGCAGCACGACAGGGGACTTCAATCAGCCCCAGCATTTT.

The CDR3 bases are TGTGCCAGCAGTGAAGCATCAGGGGAAAAGACACCCCTCCACTTT. This gives the protein CASSEASGEKTPLHF. The chain carries TRBV2 and TRBJ1-6, with D maybe TRBD1 (6 bases). CDR1 and CDR2 (germline): SNHLY, FYNNEI. This CDR3 is built from 15 residues. V was clipped by 0 bases and J by 11 bases, with 14 bases between them.

The V gene is TRBV10-1, the J gene TRBJ1-2; 9 nucleotides match TRBD1. Germline trimming cut 6 bases from V and 2 bases from J; bases unmatched to any gene: 4. CDR1 and CDR2 from the germline V gene are WNHNN and SYGVQD (reference sequence). The CDR3 loop spans 14 amino acids. The CDR3 region is CASSRDRDNYGYTF. The CDR3 DNA reads TGCGCCAGCAGCCGGGACAGGGACAACTATGGCTACACCTTC.

In its sample, this clone was seen a few times. The chain recombines TRBV12-3 or TRBV12-4 with TRBJ2-7, with a weak D call TRBD1 (6 bases). With 5 bases removed from V and 5 bases from J, the gap between germline ends came to 10 bases. The length of the CDR3 is 12 residues. The CDR3 loop is CASSGGPHEQYF. The CDR3 DNA sequence: TGTGCCAGCAGTGGGGGCCCCCACGAGCAGTACTTC.

The CDR3 loop is CASSLVPGSGGLRNEQFF. The DNA of the CDR3 is TGTGCCAGCAGCTTAGTTCCGGGTAGCGGGGGCCTCCGCAATGAGCAGTTCTTC. This sequence joins TRBV7-3 and TRBJ2-1, with 9 nucleotides matching TRBD2. With 2 bases clipped from V and 6 bases from J, the junction kept 14 bases outside the gene matches. CDR1 and CDR2 (germline): SGHTA, FQGTGA. CDR3 length: 18 amino acids.